Here is one TCR beta chain with its context. The table lists this clone with a few counts. What this receptor recognizes is not known. No much larger clone exists at a distance of one base, and base qualities are not known. The collaborating institutions used their own protocols to collect whole blood in K2EDTA tubes. For TCRbeta analysis, collaborator samples were shipped as frozen whole blood, as isolated PBMCs, or as DNA extracted from either sample type. The data are from a study of blood T cell repertoires in COVID-19 (dated by TCRdb to the early 2020s). Context from the whole study: The collaborator samples originated in the United States, Italy and Spain and spanned the acute and convalescent phases of COVID-19. The material from the prospective study consisted of cDNA or gDNA derived from T cells, B-cell-depleted T cells, or PBMCs. Deeply sampled blood TCRbeta repertoires from subjects exposed to, actively infected with, or recovered from COVID-19 were included in the dataset. A freely available public database, intended as a resource for researchers studying the immune response to SARS-CoV-2, is where the repertoires were released. The samples were drawn from the first 160 participants of the ongoing ImmuneRACE study and from some 1,300 subjects provided by 6 global collaborators. A de-identified subject ID, COVID-19 status, age in years and sex were almost always included in the sample metadata. Where available, HLA class I and class II types were taken from metadata supplied by the sample provider and were not determined by assay-based typing.

TCRbeta CDR3 regions were amplified from genomic DNA by means of the immunoSEQ Assay, a bias-controlled multiplex PCR. Per the original workflow: Nucleated cell counts per sample were estimated from amplification of reference gene primers within the assay. To quantify the absolute abundance of each unique TCRbeta CDR3 rearrangement, sequence reads were collapsed and filtered. Productive Simpson clonality was computed per sample as the square root of Simpson's diversity index over productive rearrangements. TCRdb retrieved this table from immuneACCESS and kept in-frame rearrangements only. Not all clones are present; in checked studies, unresolved V genes account for under half, and no reason is known for the remainder. D and trimming come from the DNA, and the V and J calls and clone size come from that table. The sample table lists 150,000 to 200,000 clones, more than 75% of them with a count of one. The ten largest make up 18% of the sample.

CDR1 and CDR2 are drawn from the germline V gene: SQVTM, ANQGSEA. The CDR3 runs 12 amino acids, cysteine and phenylalanine included. Of the read, only the CDR3 DNA is kept; its 36 bases are in frame from base 1. After removal of 0 bases from V and 4 bases from J, the junction retains 0 bases not matched to a gene. The research as a whole found: The amount of clinical and demographic metadata varied by source and participant and was provided uncurated.

The chain is assembled from TRBV29-1 and TRBJ2-7; the junction holds 7 bases that match TRBD1. Sequencing was performed on peripheral blood. The TCR comes from a man aged 55-75 years with active or convalescent COVID-19. The DNA sequence follows: TGCAGCGTTGAAGACAGGGGGTACGAGCAGTACTTC. This encodes CSVEDRGYEQYF.